The 24 T cell receptor beta chains listed next were all sequenced from one sample in a study of blood T cells in healthy people across ages. The second PCR ran roughly 6 to 11 cycles with a sample-barcoded 5' primer and J-beta primers. TCRdb reanalysed the 5' RACE reads using MiXCR and keeps one entry per CDR3 protein. The profile shows about 690,000 distinct CDR3 sequences, approximately 40% of them singletons. Sequencing input: blood. These receptors were obtained from a man older than 75 in good health.

CDR3 sequence: CASRRSQTNEKLFF. The CDR3 DNA follows: TGTGCCAGCAGGAGGTCCCAGACTAATGAAAAACTGTTTTTT. This rearrangement joins TRBV27 to TRBJ1-4, with D uncertain. This CDR3 has 14 residues. Trimming left V 6 bases short and J 2 bases short, with 10 bases between. Germline V gene sequence: CDR1 MNHEY, CDR2 SMNVEV (reference sequence).

This clonotype was seen repeatedly, ten times or more. This chain connects TRBV5-1 to TRBJ2-3; possible D gene TRBD2, 6 bases. CDR1 SGHRS and CDR2 YFSETQ come from the germline V gene. The ends were cut back, 0 bases at V and 0 bases at J, with 14 bases in the middle. The CDR3 consists of 17 residues. The CDR3 region is CASSLAPTGGSTDTQYF. The CDR3, as DNA: TGCGCCAGCAGCTTGGCCCCAACCGGGGGTAGCACAGATACGCAGTATTTT.

The J gene is TRBJ2-7, the V gene TRBV7-2; 12 nucleotides align to TRBD1. CDR3 length equals 14 residues. The germline V gene encodes CDR1 SGHTA and CDR2 FQGNSA. The V and J ends lost 5 bases and 7 bases, in that order; junction bases with no gene match: 6. CDR3 protein: CASSAGTGGFEQYF. The CDR3 DNA follows: TGTGCCAGCAGCGCCGGGACAGGGGGCTTTGAGCAGTACTTC.

This clonotype was counted ten times or more. Here the CDR3 reads CASSEQDRGANQPQHF. The CDR3 bases are TGTGCCAGCAGTGAACAAGACAGAGGGGCCAATCAGCCCCAGCATTTT. The chain employs TRBV6-1 and TRBJ1-5, with D perhaps TRBD1 (5 bases). V lost 2 bases, J lost 3 bases, and 14 bases lay in between. Germline V gene sequence: CDR1 MNHNS, CDR2 SASEGT. There are 16 residues in the CDR3.

The rearrangement links TRBV5-1 to TRBJ2-5; 8 positions agree with TRBD2. Trimming cost V 3 bases and J 0 bases; bases outside gene matches: 4. CDR3 length: 15 amino acids. Germline values: CDR1 SGHRS, CDR2 YFSETQ. The CDR3 DNA reads TGCGCCAGCAGCTCCGGGACTAGGTACCAAGAGACCCAGTACTTC. Translation gives CASSSGTRYQETQYF.

In this sample, this clonotype turned up a few times. The chain couples TRBV5-1 to TRBJ1-5; 8 bases agree with TRBD1. The V segment lost 0 bases and the J segment 3 bases; nucleotides outside the gene matches: 5. Germline CDR1 and CDR2: SGHRS and YFSETQ. This CDR3 spans 16 amino acids. CDR3 bases: TGCGCCAGCAGCTTGGTACCAGGGGGCTCCAATCAGCCCCAGCATTTT. Amino acid sequence: CASSLVPGGSNQPQHF.

This clonotype occurred a few times. V is TRBV5-1 and J is TRBJ2-1; 8 positions match TRBD1. Germline CDR1 reads SGHRS; CDR2 reads YFSETQ. The CDR3 contains 17 residues. The junction had 11 bases not matched to a gene; V was cut back by 2 bases and J by 4 bases. CDR3 in DNA: TGCGCCAGCAGCTTTAGGTTTATGGGACAGGCTTACAATGAGCAGTTCTTC. Translation: CASSFRFMGQAYNEQFF.

The rearrangement uses TRBV7-2 and TRBJ2-7; D is possibly TRBD2 (6 bases). In germline, CDR1 is SGHTA, CDR2 FQGNSA. The CDR3 length is 14 residues. Trimming pared 5 bases from V and 7 bases from J, leaving 18 bases between. The CDR3 DNA reads TGTGCCAGCAGCCTAAGGGACTCCAACAATGAGCAGTACTTC. This sequence encodes CASSLRDSNNEQYF.

The V gene is TRBV4-3, the J gene TRBJ1-2; D is unresolved. V was trimmed by 0 bases and J by 8 bases, leaving 19 bases between them. CDR3 size: 16 residues. The V gene's germline CDR1 is LGHNA and CDR2 YSLEER. The CDR3 loop reads CASSQDFTPSIGGYTF. DNA of the CDR3: TGCGCCAGCAGCCAAGATTTTACACCAAGTATAGGGGGCTACACCTTC.

V gene TRBV3-1 combines with J gene TRBJ2-1, with D unclear. V lost 1 base and J lost 13, with 14 bases in between. The CDR3 has 13 amino acids. CDR1 is LGHDT, CDR2 YNNKEL, per germline (reference sequence). CDR3 in amino acids: CASSQATQETQFF. For the CDR3, the DNA is TGTGCCAGCAGCCAAGCTACTCAAGAGACCCAGTTCTTC.

This chain joins TRBV9 and TRBJ1-2, with D perhaps matching TRBD1 (6 bases). The CDR3 loop spans 13 amino acids. Trimming removed 3 bases from V and 4 bases from J, with 10 bases in between. Per germline, CDR1 SGDLS and CDR2 YYNGEE. DNA for the CDR3: TGTGCCAGCAGCGCACAGGGTGTCTATGGCTACACCTTC. Its protein is CASSAQGVYGYTF. The full variable domain, with the rest looked up from reference TRBV9 and TRBJ1-2, is DSGVTQTPKHLITATGQRVTLRCSPRSGDLSVYWYQQSLDQGLQFLIQYYNGEERAKGNILERFSAQQFPDLHSELNLSSLELGDSALYFCASSAQGVYGYTFGSGTRLTVV.

The chain links TRBV5-1 to TRBJ2-2, with 11 bases that match TRBD2. From germline, CDR1 is SGHRS and CDR2 YFSETQ. The CDR3 contains 18 residues. The trim removed 4 bases at V and 7 bases at J, leaving 15 bases unmatched. The DNA for the CDR3 is TGCGCCAGCAGCCAACCTCCGGGACTAGCGGCCGAGGGCGGGGAGCTGTTTTTT. Residues: CASSQPPGLAAEGGELFF.

The CDR3 region has the DNA TGTGCCAGCAGTTTCTGCGGACTAGTGAAGTACTTC. Protein product: CASSFCGLVKYF. The chain carries TRBV6-2 or TRBV6-3 and TRBJ2-5; 7 bases align to TRBD2. Germline CDR1 reads MNHEY; CDR2 reads SVGEGT. With 4 bases clipped from V and 12 bases from J, the junction kept 8 bases outside the gene matches. The CDR3 covers 12 residues.

This chain joins TRBV20-1 and TRBJ2-1; D is perhaps TRBD1 (6 bases). V gave up 0 bases and J gave up 5 bases, with 17 bases separating them. The CDR3 has 16 amino acids. Germline CDR1 is DFQATT and CDR2 is SNEGSKA (reference sequence). CDR3 loop: CSARDRLGAGNNEQFF. The CDR3 DNA sequence: TGCAGTGCTAGAGATCGGTTGGGGGCGGGCAACAATGAGCAGTTCTTC.

V and J are TRBV28 and TRBJ2-7, with D unresolved. Germline V CDR1 and CDR2: MDHEN, SYDVKM. CDR3 length: 14 residues. V lost 6 bases and J lost 0, with 12 bases in between. CDR3 coding DNA: TGTGCCAGCAGCGCCAAGACCCTCTCCTACGAGCAGTACTTC. Amino acid sequence: CASSAKTLSYEQYF.

In its sample, this clonotype was seen a few times. J is TRBJ2-3 and V is TRBV5-1, with 13 nucleotides matching TRBD2. The CDR3 is 16 residues long. Germline V lookup: CDR1 SGHRS, CDR2 YFSETQ. With V trimmed by 2 bases and J by 6 bases, 6 bases remained unmatched. The CDR3 bases are TGCGCCAGCAGCTTCGGACTAGCGGGAGATTTGGATACGCAGTATTTT. Protein: CASSFGLAGDLDTQYF.

This clonotype occurred a few times. V gene TRBV28 combines with J gene TRBJ2-5; D call uncertain. CDR1 is MDHEN, CDR2 SYDVKM, per germline. The CDR3 totals 12 residues. V lost 5 bases and J 1 base, leaving 5 bases between the germline ends. The CDR3 is CASSTGQETQYF. DNA of the CDR3: TGTGCCAGCAGTACGGGCCAAGAGACCCAGTACTTC. Using reference TRBV28 and TRBJ2-5 for the parts outside the CDR3, the full variable domain is DVKVTQSSRYLVKRTGEKVFLECVQDMDHENMFWYRQDPGLGLRLIYFSYDVKMKEKGDIPEGYSVSREKKERFSLILESASTNQTSMYLCASSTGQETQYFGPGTRLLVL.

This clonotype was recorded a few times. The V gene is TRBV6-1, the J gene TRBJ2-3; D could derive from TRBD1 or TRBD2 (5 bases each). Deletions cut 6 bases from V and 0 bases from J, with 22 bases between. The CDR3 runs 18 residues. CDR1 is MNHNS, CDR2 SASEGT, per germline. CDR3 in amino acids: CASRALGGRTVSTDTQYF. The CDR3, as DNA: TGTGCCAGCAGAGCCCTTGGGGGACGGACGGTTAGCACAGATACGCAGTATTTT.

The CDR3, as DNA: TGTGCCAGCAGCCGTGACAGGGCCCGCGAGCAGTACTTC. This sequence encodes CASSRDRAREQYF. The genes are TRBV6-2 or TRBV6-3 and TRBJ2-5; 7 bases are shared with TRBD1. The end of the DNA aligns better with TRBJ2-7, so the J call may be wrong. The CDR3 consists of 13 residues. Looked up from germline, CDR1 is MNHEY and CDR2 is SVGEGT.

A remark on this clonotype: This sequence may be a read error, since a much larger clone differs from it by one base. The gene calls are TRBV6-2 or TRBV6-3 and TRBJ2-7; no firm D call. Germline V gives CDR1 MNHEY, CDR2 SVGEGT. Trimming shortened V by 0 bases and J by 8 bases, and 8 bases separated the two germline ends. This CDR3 region has 12 residues. Here the CDR3 DNA reads TGTGCCAGCAGTTACTCAGAAGGCAAGCAGTACTTC. It yields the protein CASSYSEGKQYF.

The chain carries TRBV20-1 and TRBJ2-7; TRBD1 agrees at 8 bases. This CDR3 is built from 14 residues. CDR1 and CDR2 from the germline V gene are DFQATT and SNEGSKA (reference sequence). V was pared by 6 bases and J by 3 bases, with 10 bases of the junction left unmatched. Here the CDR3 reads CSAVRTGMGYEQYF. The CDR3 DNA reads TGCAGTGCCGTTCGGACAGGGATGGGCTACGAGCAGTACTTC.

The chain combines TRBV4-3 with TRBJ1-2; TRBD1 is a possible D gene (6 bases). The ends were cut back, 1 base at V and 3 bases at J, with 12 bases in the middle. CDR3 length: 15 residues. CDR1 LGHNA and CDR2 YSLEER come from the germline V gene. In DNA form, the CDR3 reads TGCGCCAGCAGCCAAGGGGCGGCAGGGGACTATGGCTACACCTTC. Its protein is CASSQGAAGDYGYTF.

In regard to this clonotype: A much larger clone sits a single nucleotide away, making a read error possible. This chain joins TRBV25-1 and TRBJ2-7, with a tentative D call TRBD1 (5 bases). V lost 2 bases to trimming and J lost 0 bases, with 11 bases between them. The length of the CDR3 is 15 residues. In germline, CDR1 is MGHDK, CDR2 SYGVNS. CDR3 residues: CASSEPRQGSYEQYF. CDR3 nucleotides: TGTGCCAGCAGTGAACCTCGGCAGGGCTCCTACGAGCAGTACTTC.

On this clonotype: This may be a read error: a much more frequent sequence differs by one nucleotide. The chain recombines TRBV6-2 or TRBV6-3 with TRBJ2-5; perhaps TRBD2 as D (5 bases). Germline assignment: CDR1 MNHEY and CDR2 SVGEGT. Trimming removed 7 bases at V and 11 bases at J, with 20 bases between. The CDR3 is 13 residues long. In DNA, the CDR3 is TGTGCCAGCACCGAATCTAGCCGTAGTGAGCAGTACTTC. This translates into CASTESSRSEQYF.